These T cell receptor beta chains were read from a single sample in a study of T cell changes during pregnancy in multiple sclerosis. Using immunoSEQ multiplex PCR, the repertoire was profiled, and TCRdb retains in-frame clones only, with some absent. The top ten hold roughly 5.5% of the sample, which has fewer than 50,000 clones, around 94% seen once. The material was CD8+ T cells from peripheral blood mononuclear cells, obtained before pregnancy. The origin of the receptors is a female donor with multiple sclerosis, enrolled in a pregnancy study. The CDR3 runs from the conserved cysteine through the conserved F or W. A D gene is named only where the DNA matches it firmly. Size tells how often a clone was seen (once, few, many) or the class of an expanded clone, and some rows leave it out.

-,TRBJ2-1,-,12,TRBV29-1,TGCAGCGTTAAGCGCTCTAACAATGAGCAGTTCTTC,CSVKRSNNEQFF
-,TRBJ2-7,-,12,TRBV30,TGTGCCTGGAGTGTAACCCAGGGGTTGAAGTACTTC,CAWSVTQGLKYF
TRBD2,TRBJ2-1,-,16,TRBV27,TGTGCCAGCAGTTTATCGACGGGACTAGCGGGATCTGAGCAGTTCTTC,CASSLSTGLAGSEQFF
TRBD2,TRBJ2-7,-,15,TRBV11-2,TGTGCCAGCAGCTTAGAGGCGGGAGGGCCCTACGAGCAGTACTTC,CASSLEAGGPYEQYF
-,TRBJ1-1,-,12,TRBV6-1,TGTGCCAGCAGTGCAAACAGGGTGGGAGCTTTCTTT,CASSANRVGAFF
TRBD2,TRBJ2-2,-,14,TRBV6-5,TGTGCCAGCAAGAGACTAGCTTCCACCGGGGAGCTGTTTTTT,CASKRLASTGELFF
TRBD2,TRBJ2-7,-,14,TRBV19,TGTGCCACCTCTAGCGGGAGGGCCACCTACGAGCAGTACTTC,CATSSGRATYEQYF
-,TRBJ1-2,-,12,TRBV29-1,TGCAGCGTCCCGGGAACCTACTATGGCTACACCTTC,CSVPGTYYGYTF
-,TRBJ2-1,-,14,TRBV6-6,TGTGCCAGCAGCCCTGTTCTAGCGAGCAATGAGCAGTTCTTC,CASSPVLASNEQFF
-,TRBJ1-1,-,14,TRBV9,TGTGCCAGCAGCGAGGGACAATTGAACACTGAAGCTTTCTTT,CASSEGQLNTEAFF
TRBD1,TRBJ1-1,-,13,TRBV25-1,TGTGCCAGTACCCGGGACAGTTTGTGGGAAGCTTTCTTT,CASTRDSLWEAFF
-,TRBJ2-4,-,13,TRBV5-1,TGCGCCAGCACCCCCCCCTGGGGGGACATTCAGTACTTC,CASTPPWGDIQYF
-,TRBJ1-1,-,14,TRBV9,TGTGCCAGCAGCGGAACAATTAAGAACACTGAAGCTTTCTTT,CASSGTIKNTEAFF
TRBD2,TRBJ2-1,-,18,TRBV6-1,TGTGCCAGCAGTGTGGCGGGACTAGCGACTCTCTCCTACAATGAGCAGTTCTTC,CASSVAGLATLSYNEQFF
-,TRBJ2-1,-,16,TRBV9,TGTGCCAGCAGCCCCCATGGGGCTCCAAGCTACAATGAGCAGTTCTTC,CASSPHGAPSYNEQFF
-,TRBJ2-7,-,15,TRBV5-1,TGCGCCAGCAGCTCGGGAGAGGGTACCTCCTACGAGCAGTACTTC,CASSSGEGTSYEQYF
TRBD1,TRBJ2-2,-,14,TRBV10-1,TGCGCCAGCTTGCCAGGGGGCGGGACCGGGGAGCTGTTTTTT,CASLPGGGTGELFF
TRBD2,TRBJ2-2,-,14,TRBV27,TGTGCCAGCAGTTCGGGACTAGCCCCCGGGGAGCTGTTTTTT,CASSSGLAPGELFF
-,TRBJ2-7,-,16,TRBV7-6,TGTGCCAGCAGCTTAGAGGTCGGAGGTCCCATCTACGAGCAGTACTTC,CASSLEVGGPIYEQYF
-,TRBJ2-7,-,13,TRBV19,TGTGCCAGTAGCGGGTCCATTTCCTACGAGCAGTACTTC,CASSGSISYEQYF
TRBD2,TRBJ2-7,-,19,TRBV9,TGTGCCAGCAGCAGCCGGGACGGAGGACTAGCGGGAGTCCGGAACGAGCAGTACTTC,CASSSRDGGLAGVRNEQYF
-,TRBJ2-7,-,15,TRBV27,TGTGCCAGCAGTTTAAAGTGGGGCAGGGTTAACGAGCAGTACTTC,CASSLKWGRVNEQYF
TRBD1,TRBJ2-3,-,14,TRBV6-4,TGTGCCAGCAGTGATGGACAGGGGGCGGATACGCAGTATTTT,CASSDGQGADTQYF
-,TRBJ2-1,-,14,TRBV9,TGTGCCAGCAGCTCCCGGGACTCCAACAATGAGCAGTTCTTC,CASSSRDSNNEQFF
-,TRBJ1-1,-,13,TRBV7-9,TGTGCCAGCAGCTTAGGGCAGAACACTGAAGCTTTCTTT,CASSLGQNTEAFF
-,TRBJ2-5,-,11,TRBV28,TGTGCCAGCAGACGGGAAGAGACCCAGTACTTC,CASRREETQYF
-,TRBJ2-1,-,14,TRBV5-4,TGTGCCAGCAGCTTGTTGGGCAGCTACAATGAGCAGTTCTTC,CASSLLGSYNEQFF
TRBD2,TRBJ2-1,-,16,TRBV2,TGTGCCAGCAGTGAGCTAGCGGGAGGGCCCGGCAATGAGCAGTTCTTC,CASSELAGGPGNEQFF
-,TRBJ2-2,few,19,TRBV15,TGTGCCACCAGCAGAGCTTGGAGGGGCAGAATTACGAACACCGGGGAGCTGTTTTTT,CATSRAWRGRITNTGELFF
-,TRBJ2-5,-,16,TRBV5-4,TGTGCCAGCAGATCAAGCACGGGACTGGAGGAAGAGACCCAGTACTTC,CASRSSTGLEEETQYF
TRBD1,TRBJ2-7,once,13,TRBV5-4,TGTGCCAGCAGCCCCGGGACAGGGAACGAGCAGTACTTC,CASSPGTGNEQYF
TRBD1,TRBJ1-2,-,12,TRBV4-1,TGCGCCAGCAGCCAACCGGGACAGGGCTACACCTTC,CASSQPGQGYTF
-,TRBJ2-1,-,16,TRBV19,TGTGCCAGTAGTACAAACATGGGGGGTTCCTACAATGAGCAGTTCTTC,CASSTNMGGSYNEQFF
TRBD2,TRBJ2-7,-,16,TRBV5-1,TGCGCCAGCAGCTTATCGCTAGCGGGAGGGCCCTACGAGCAGTACTTC,CASSLSLAGGPYEQYF
TRBD2,TRBJ2-5,-,14,TRBV27,TGTGCCAGCAGTTTATTGGGGGGGCAAGAGACCCAGTACTTC,CASSLLGGQETQYF
TRBD2,TRBJ2-7,-,16,TRBV29-1,TGCAGCGTCGAGGGGGACCATAGCGGGAGGGCTTACGAGCAGTACTTC,CSVEGDHSGRAYEQYF
TRBD1,TRBJ2-7,-,16,TRBV15,TGTGCCACCAGCGGGGGGACAGGGGAACCTCTCTACGAGCAGTACTTC,CATSGGTGEPLYEQYF
-,TRBJ2-1,-,18,TRBV11-2,TGTGCCAGCAGCTTAAATAGAGGATACCATGATTCCTACAATGAGCAGTTCTTC,CASSLNRGYHDSYNEQFF
TRBD1,TRBJ2-7,-,14,TRBV29-1,TGCAGCGTTCTCGGGGGACAGGGTCCCTACGAGCAGTACTTC,CSVLGGQGPYEQYF
TRBD1,TRBJ2-3,once,15,TRBV2,TGTGCCAGCAGTGCGGAGACAGGGGGCACAGATACGCAGTATTTT,CASSAETGGTDTQYF
-,TRBJ2-7,-,13,TRBV5-1,TGCGCCAGCAGCTTGAACAACCCCTACGAGCAGTACTTC,CASSLNNPYEQYF
TRBD2,TRBJ2-7,-,15,TRBV2,TGTGCCAGCAGTGAAGGACTAGCGGGAGTCTACGAGCAGTACTTC,CASSEGLAGVYEQYF
TRBD2,TRBJ2-5,-,14,TRBV5-1,TGCGCCAGCAGCCCCTCGGGGGGAGAAGAGACCCAGTACTTC,CASSPSGGEETQYF
TRBD2,TRBJ2-7,-,15,TRBV5-5,TGTGCCAGCAGCTTCGTGTCTAGCGGCTCCTACGAGCAGTACTTC,CASSFVSSGSYEQYF
-,TRBJ2-1,-,17,TRBV6-1,TGTGCCAGCAGTGGAATAGCGGGAACAGGGGCCTACAATGAGCAGTTCTTC,CASSGIAGTGAYNEQFF
TRBD2,TRBJ2-3,-,15,TRBV5-5,TGTGCCAGCAGCTTGTATAGCGGGAACACAGATACGCAGTATTTT,CASSLYSGNTDTQYF
TRBD2,TRBJ2-5,-,16,TRBV9,TGTGCCAGCAGCGTAGACGGACTAGCGGTACAAGAGACCCAGTACTTC,CASSVDGLAVQETQYF
TRBD2,TRBJ2-3,-,19,TRBV5-8,TGTGCCAGCAGCTTATTTTGGACTAGCGGGAGAAGAAGCACAGATACGCAGTATTTT,CASSLFWTSGRRSTDTQYF
TRBD1,TRBJ1-2,-,15,TRBV15,TGTGCCACCAGCAGTCCGGGACAGGGTGTAGAAGGCTACACCTTC,CATSSPGQGVEGYTF
TRBD2,TRBJ2-7,-,17,TRBV4-1,TGCGCCAGCAGCCAAGATCCGGGAGCGGGACCTCTTGCGGAGCAGTACTTC,CASSQDPGAGPLAEQYF